This T cell receptor beta chain emerged from a study of T cell responses to AZD1222 COVID-19 vaccine. Background on the study: Pooled in the analysis were second doses at about 4 or about 12 weeks.

With regard to this clone: Its matching antigen is unknown.

Broader study findings: Once two AZD1222 doses were given, Spike-specific TCR breadth and depth went up.

This table comes from immunoSEQ multiplex PCR, and its TCRdb copy is limited to in-frame clones, with some not included. In the table there are 100,000 to 130,000 clones, about 82% of which are singletons. Germline CDR1 LGHDT, CDR2 YNNKEL (reference sequence). The V and J ends lost 1 base and 6 bases respectively, with 11 bases between them. This CDR3 comprises 14 residues. The source of this sequence is an adult in good health. V and J are TRBV3-1 (or the pseudogene TRBV3-2) and TRBJ2-3; D is possibly TRBD1 (5 bases). The specimen comprised peripheral blood, sampled on day 0 of AZD1222 vaccination. The DNA for the CDR3 is TGTGCCAGCAGCCAAGGGGGCTTCGGGGATACGCAGTATTTT. Translation: CASSQGGFGDTQYF.